Below are 26 T cell receptor beta chains sequenced from a single sample in a study of cytomegalovirus exposure and HLA in healthy donors. Clones were read by immunoSEQ multiplex PCR, and TCRdb kept only the in-frame ones, dropping some. This sample carries about 56,000 clones, just over 90% of them seen once, and the ten largest clones take under 2%. The sequenced sample consisted of PBMCs. Receptor source: a woman under 30 in good health and CMV-seropositive.

The chain links TRBV20-1 to TRBJ2-1; TRBD2 matches at 8 bases. The V and J ends lost 6 bases and 5 bases, in that order; junction bases with no gene match: 0. The CDR3 runs 11 residues. Germline V gives CDR1 DFQATT, CDR2 SNEGSKA (reference sequence). CDR3 sequence reads: CSARGDNEQFF. The CDR3 DNA is TGCAGTGCGCGGGGGGACAATGAGCAGTTCTTC.

The chain combines TRBV13 with TRBJ1-2; TRBD1 matches 9 bases. The CDR3 contains 15 residues. Germline-derived CDR1 and CDR2 are PRHDT and FYEKMQ (reference sequence). V lost 3 bases and J lost 2; bases outside the gene matches: 4. The CDR3 nucleotides are TGTGCCAGCAGCTTGTGGGGACAGGGAAACTATGGCTACACCTTC. Amino acids: CASSLWGQGNYGYTF.

V usage is TRBV19 and J usage is TRBJ2-2; D perhaps matches TRBD1 (6 bases). CDR3 length: 13 residues. Trimming removed 2 bases at V and 6 bases at J, with 7 bases between. Germline-derived CDR1 and CDR2 are LNHDA and SQIVND (reference sequence). The CDR3 nucleotides are TGTGCCAGTAGTATATGGGGGCCCGGGGAGCTGTTTTTT. This gives the protein CASSIWGPGELFF.

CDR3 in amino acids: CASSNPQGWTLNEQFF. The CDR3 nucleotides read TGTGCCAGCAGCAACCCACAGGGGTGGACCCTCAATGAGCAGTTCTTC. The chain has TRBV21-1 and TRBJ2-1; the table's D gene call, TRBD1, was not cross checked with the DNA. TRBV21-1 is reported as a pseudogene. The CDR3 runs to 16 residues.

The V call is TRBV19, the J call TRBJ1-2, with TRBD1 identical over 8 bases. The ends lost 6 bases at V and 4 bases at J; junction bases unmatched: 7. The CDR3 length is 14 residues. CDR1 and CDR2 (germline): LNHDA, SQIVND (reference sequence). The CDR3 DNA reads TGTGCCAGTAGGGAGACAGGGGCAAGCTATGGCTACACCTTC. Its translation: CASRETGASYGYTF.

This sequence joins TRBV30 and TRBJ2-7; 8 bases match TRBD1. The CDR3 is 15 residues long. Germline assignment: CDR1 GTSNPN and CDR2 SVGIG (reference sequence). After removal of 3 bases from V and 3 bases from J, the junction contained 10 bases not matched to a gene. The CDR3: CAWSNPGQDDYEQYF. CDR3 DNA: TGTGCCTGGAGCAACCCGGGACAGGATGACTACGAGCAGTACTTC.

The chain combines TRBV25-1 with TRBJ2-7, with 7 bases identical to TRBD1. CDR1 and CDR2 from the germline V gene are MGHDK and SYGVNS. The CDR3 covers 13 residues. V was pared by 1 base and J by 7 bases, with 4 bases of the junction left unmatched. CDR3 sequence reads: CASSELGTDEQYF. In nucleotides, the CDR3 is TGTGCCAGCAGTGAATTAGGGACAGATGAGCAGTACTTC.

The chain couples TRBV5-1 to TRBJ1-4, with 7 positions matching TRBD1. The CDR3 sequence is 16 residues long. Germline lookup yields CDR1 SGHRS and CDR2 YFSETQ. V dropped 4 bases and J dropped 4; count of bases not matched to a gene: 10. CDR3 coding DNA: TGCGCCAGCAGCACCCCAACCGGGACAGTTAATGAAAAACTGTTTTTT. Its protein product is CASSTPTGTVNEKLFF. Based on the CDR3 plus reference TRBV5-1 and TRBJ1-4, the full variable domain is KAGVTQTPRYLIKTRGQQVTLSCSPISGHRSVSWYQQTPGQGLQFLFEYFSETQRNKGNFPGRFSGRQFSNSRSEMNVSTLELGDSALYLCASSTPTGTVNEKLFFGSGTQLSVL.

This rearrangement joins TRBV7-6 to TRBJ2-7; tentative D call: TRBD2 (6 bases). Deletions cut 1 base from V and 1 base from J, with 14 bases between. The CDR3 covers 16 residues. CDR1 and CDR2 (germline): SGHVS, FNYEAQ. CDR3 loop: CASSLEVAGRSYEQYF. The CDR3 coding sequence is TGTGCCAGCAGCTTAGAAGTTGCGGGGCGATCCTACGAGCAGTACTTC.

The chain has TRBV25-1 and TRBJ2-1; the D gene is possibly TRBD2 (5 bases). Germline CDR1 MGHDK, CDR2 SYGVNS. The germline V and J ends were trimmed by 7 bases and 2 bases, with 12 bases remaining between them. The CDR3 is made up of 14 amino acids. This CDR3 reads CASTGTRPYNEQFF. CDR3 coding DNA: TGTGCCAGCACGGGAACTCGTCCCTACAATGAGCAGTTCTTC.

This chain connects TRBV6-5 to TRBJ2-7, with TRBD1 matching over 9 bases. This CDR3 spans 16 amino acids. Germline V gives CDR1 MNHEY, CDR2 SVGAGI. The trim removed 0 bases at V and 4 bases at J, leaving 7 bases unmatched. The CDR3 coding sequence is TGTGCCAGCAGTTACTCAGGGACAGGGTTGGTTTACGAGCAGTACTTC. This codes for CASSYSGTGLVYEQYF.

Only one count was recorded for this clone. The chain couples TRBV28 to TRBJ1-4; D not resolved. V was trimmed by 2 bases and J by 0 bases, leaving 10 bases between them. CDR1 and CDR2 from the germline V gene are MDHEN and SYDVKM. This CDR3 comprises 16 residues. CDR3 residues: CASSLLVGATNEKLFF. CDR3 DNA sequence: TGTGCCAGCAGTTTACTTGTCGGAGCAACTAATGAAAAACTGTTTTTT.

The rearrangement joins TRBV19 to TRBJ1-6; the D is unclear. The CDR3 has 13 amino acids. Germline loops: CDR1 LNHDA, CDR2 SQIVND (reference sequence). With 5 bases removed from V and 13 bases from J, the gap between germline ends came to 15 bases. The CDR3: CASSSREAAPLHF. CDR3 bases: TGTGCCAGTAGTTCCCGGGAGGCTGCTCCCCTCCACTTT.

The gene calls are TRBV5-4 and TRBJ1-1; D possibly corresponds to TRBD1 (5 bases). Germline CDR1 SGHNT, CDR2 YYREEE (reference sequence). Trimming removed 4 bases from V and 0 bases from J, with 13 bases in between. CDR3 size: 15 residues. The CDR3 is CASSGAWAVNTEAFF. DNA for the CDR3: TGTGCCAGCAGCGGGGCCTGGGCAGTGAACACTGAAGCTTTCTTT.

V and J are TRBV7-8 and TRBJ2-2; TRBD2 aligns across 12 bases. V dropped 2 bases and J dropped 6; count of bases not matched to a gene: 4. This CDR3 comprises 16 residues. Germline V gene data show CDR1 as SGHVS and CDR2 as FQNEAQ. CDR3 sequence reads: CASSLFSSGGAGELFF. The CDR3 DNA follows: TGTGCCAGCAGCTTATTTTCTAGCGGGGGGGCCGGGGAGCTGTTTTTT.

V and J are TRBV6-1 and TRBJ1-5, with unresolved D. V lost 0 bases and J lost 6, with 6 bases in between. Germline CDR1 reads MNHNS; CDR2 reads SASEGT. This CDR3 region has 13 residues. CDR3 region: CASSEARGQPQHF. The CDR3 bases are TGTGCCAGCAGTGAAGCGCGTGGTCAGCCCCAGCATTTT.

A single count supports this clone. V usage is TRBV5-1 and J usage is TRBJ2-5, with D tentatively TRBD2 (6 bases). The CDR3 is 13 residues long. In germline, CDR1 is SGHRS, CDR2 YFSETQ. V dropped 7 bases and J dropped 5 bases, with 15 bases sitting between them. CDR3 sequence: CASQPQTSETQYF. Written as DNA, the CDR3 is TGCGCCAGCCAGCCACAGACTAGTGAGACCCAGTACTTC.

This clone has just one count. The chain has TRBV6-1 and TRBJ1-5; 9 nucleotides agree with TRBD1. CDR3 length equals 15 residues. J was trimmed by 6 bases and V by 5 bases; bases with no gene match: 8. The germline V gene has CDR1 MNHNS and CDR2 SASEGT. The CDR3 region is CASSHTGGAGQPQHF. The CDR3 bases are TGTGCCAGCAGTCACACAGGGGGCGCCGGTCAGCCCCAGCATTTT.

This rearrangement joins TRBV19 to TRBJ2-6; D is possibly TRBD1 (5 bases). Germline loops: CDR1 LNHDA, CDR2 SQIVND (reference sequence). Trimming stripped 7 bases from V and 2 bases from J, with 9 bases between. This CDR3 has 14 amino acids. As DNA, the CDR3 is TGTGCCAGTAAACAGGACCCTGGGGCCAACGTCCTGACTTTC. Its protein is CASKQDPGANVLTF.

This chain uses TRBV5-1 with TRBJ1-2; the D is unclear. Germline lookup yields CDR1 SGHRS and CDR2 YFSETQ. The CDR3 has 12 residues. Trimming removed 3 bases at V and 8 bases at J, with 11 bases between. In nucleotides, the CDR3 is TGCGCCAGCAGCTCGACACTTTCAGGCTACACCTTC. Translation: CASSSTLSGYTF.

This clone was seen only once. This chain links TRBV28 with TRBJ1-1; 8 nucleotides align to TRBD1. Germline V lookup: CDR1 MDHEN, CDR2 SYDVKM. The V segment lost 6 bases and the J segment 1 base; nucleotides outside the gene matches: 7. The CDR3 contains 15 residues. In DNA form, the CDR3 reads TGTGCCAGCAGGCACTCCGGGACAGGGAACACTGAAGCTTTCTTT. As protein: CASRHSGTGNTEAFF.

The chain couples TRBV6-5 to TRBJ2-5, with 8 bases fitting TRBD2. CDR1 and CDR2 from the germline V gene are MNHEY and SVGAGI. V was pared by 2 bases and J by 0 bases, with 5 bases of the junction left unmatched. The CDR3 has 16 amino acids. CDR3 protein: CASSYEPGGDQETQYF. For the CDR3, the DNA is TGTGCCAGCAGTTACGAACCCGGGGGGGACCAAGAGACCCAGTACTTC.

The chain combines TRBV5-6 with TRBJ1-1; D is unclear. The CDR3 is made up of 14 amino acids. From germline, CDR1 is SGHDT and CDR2 YYEEEE. Trimming cost V 7 bases and J 4 bases, with 17 bases left between them. As DNA, the CDR3 is TGTGCCAGCGGTGACCGGGGATGGGGCACTGAAGCTTTCTTT. Its translation: CASGDRGWGTEAFF.

This sequence joins TRBV6-4 and TRBJ2-1, with 10 bases that match TRBD2. The junction had 13 bases not matched to a gene; V was cut back by 0 bases and J by 14 bases. The germline gives CDR1 MRHNA, CDR2 SNTAGT. The CDR3 is made up of 16 amino acids. Written as DNA, the CDR3 is TGTGCCAGCAGTGACTCGGGACTAGCGCCATACGATATTAAGTTCTTC. As protein: CASSDSGLAPYDIKFF.

This chain uses TRBV2 with TRBJ2-7, with 7 bases aligning to TRBD1. Germline lookup yields CDR1 SNHLY and CDR2 FYNNEI. This CDR3 is built from 14 residues. The V gene end was trimmed by 8 bases and the J gene end by 3 bases; junction bases not matched to a gene: 10. The CDR3 nucleotides are TGTGCCAGCCACCCCCAGGGGACAGACTACGAGCAGTACTTC. It encodes CASHPQGTDYEQYF.

The V and J genes are TRBV14 and TRBJ2-5; 9 nucleotides match TRBD2. The CDR3 extends over 16 amino acids. The germline V gene encodes CDR1 SGHDN and CDR2 FVKESK. Trimming took 1 base from V and 1 from J; bases not matched to a gene: 4. The CDR3 sequence: CASSQGAGGVQETQYF. The CDR3, as DNA: TGTGCCAGCAGCCAAGGAGCGGGGGGTGTCCAAGAGACCCAGTACTTC.